This TCR beta chain was observed in a study of beta chain features in type 1 diabetes. Study information: Investigators examined approximately 110,000,000 sorted cells across all samples.

With 6 bases clipped from V and 5 bases from J, the junction kept 6 bases outside the gene matches. Germline CDR1 and CDR2: MNHEY and SMNVEV (reference sequence). CDR3 size: 13 residues. Findings and caveats of the study: A closer apparent resemblance between naive, central memory and Treg TCRB repertoires was seen in patients than in healthy donors. Significant though moderate, a shortening of TCRB CDR3s appeared in all four CD4+ subsets of Type 1 diabetes patients.

The entirety of the isolated RNA underwent reverse transcription, so expressed TCRB transcripts were sequenced. Only in-frame clones appear in the TCRdb table, and some are missing; sequencing was by immunoSEQ multiplex PCR. Of roughly 500,000 clones listed, over 10% are singletons. As to this clone: Antigen: not known.

Sequencing input: naive CD4+ T cells from blood. This clonotype was obtained from a woman aged 18-29 years in good health. This chain uses TRBV27 with TRBJ1-2; 7 nucleotides agree with TRBD1. The CDR3 sequence: CASRTGTSYGYTF. The DNA of the CDR3 is TGTGCCAGCAGGACAGGGACTTCTTATGGCTACACCTTC.